This T cell receptor (beta chain) derives from a study of shared clonotypes between healthy human individuals (dated by TCRdb to the early 2020s). For the wider study: The cohort included three men and a couple of women between 18 and 49 years of age. To increase sequencing depth and limit assay-specific biases, different laboratories used diverse techniques to prepare libraries and sequence TCR repertoires. Each donor's leukapheresis produced roughly between roughly 0.85 and 10 billion PBMCs. For each donor, CD4 naive and CD4 memory were each run on three plates, CD8 naive on two plates, and CD8 memory on one plate. Blood TCR repertoires of 5 or 6 healthy adults were deeply sequenced to estimate repertoire size and the extent of clonotype sharing between individuals.

On the study overall, not on this receptor specifically: Because the study included only a small number of donors, the genetic and exposure-history diversity represented was limited. Rarefaction of sorted-subset datasets indicated incomplete sequencing despite the large sequencing depth. Pairwise subsampling led to the expectation that sequencing depth would affect the degree of clonotype sharing among donors. Sharing across a handful of donors was observed for approximately 5% of naive CD4, 3% to 3.5% of naive CD8, about 2.3% of memory CD4, and roughly 0.4% of memory CD8 clonotypes. Clonotypes shared by all four sorted-subset donors showed higher generation probabilities than non-shared clonotypes. Sampling was restricted to blood, and TCR repertoires in tissue are likely to differ from TCR repertoires in blood. Estimated clonotype richness was generally larger for naive than for memory subsets.

Using the deep immunoSEQ assay, TCR CDR3 regions were amplified from genomic DNA by multiplex PCR. For each cell subset, the extracted genomic DNA was distributed evenly across all wells of several immunoSEQ 96-well plates, and each plate served as one replicate. Each replicate PCR for sorted subsets received around 0.2 ug genomic DNA, equal to about 30,000 T cell genomes. Purified libraries were quantified with a Qubit 3.0 fluorometer, sized on a Bioanalyzer 2100, and re-quantified with the KAPA Library Quantification kit. Every immunoSEQ 96-well plate was sequenced on a dedicated single-read 150-cycle Illumina NextSeq 550 flow cell. The paper's processing steps were these. Because only junctional sequences without quality scores were contained in the immunoSEQ output, filtering matching that applied to full-length reads could not be performed. Sequences were annotated with PyIR, a Python wrapper for IgBLAST v1.9, using IMGT germline references to assign V/J genes and CDR3. Reads with weak V/J assignments (E-value above 1e-6), missing CDR3, stop codons, out-of-frame junctions, or ambiguous translated residues were removed. V3J clonotypes were defined as sequences sharing an identical inferred V gene, J gene, and CDR3 amino acid sequence. To compute the percentage overlap between repertoires, the number of shared unique clonotypes was divided by the size of the smaller repertoire. Three approaches were used to assess repertoire richness: RTK rarefaction, the Chao1 estimator, and Recon v2.1 estimates of unobserved clonotypes. Generation probabilities for all TCRbeta clonotypes obtained by the gDNA method from several donors were computed using OLGA. TCRdb limited this immuneACCESS table to in-frame rearrangements with V and J called. A share of clones is missing; checked studies link under half to unresolved V genes, and the rest is unexplained. For V, J and clone size, that table is used; D and trimming come from the DNA. This sample holds about 710,000 clones; around 73% were observed only once. The top ten constitute roughly 1.9% of the sample.

The donors were healthy, HIV-negative adults who had no recently reported acute infections or vaccinations. Every donor was a Caucasian adult living in Nashville, Tennessee, USA. CD4+ T cells were enriched by magnetic negative selection; naive cells were then positively selected on CD45RA, and the negative fraction formed the memory subset. After blood collection by leukapheresis, PBMCs were isolated using Ficoll-Histopaque density gradient centrifugation and then cryopreserved in the vapor phase of liquid nitrogen. Analytical flow cytometry was used to check the purity and quantity of every magnetically sorted T cell population. From each sorted fraction, genomic DNA was isolated and quantified by UV absorbance on a Nanodrop 2000c. Concerning this clone itself: This receptor's antigen is unknown. The input lacks base qualities; no much larger clone sits a single base away.

The germline V gene encodes CDR1 MNHNS and CDR2 SASEGT. V and J are truncated by 2 bases and 6 bases respectively, leaving an intervening sequence of 8 bases. The CDR3 numbers 12 residues from cysteine through phenylalanine. This entry keeps only the CDR3 DNA: 36 bases, framed from base 1. Recombination connected TRBV6-1 to TRBJ2-7; the D gene remains uncertain. The receptor was derived from a woman aged 30 to 39 in good health. Sequences were obtained from memory CD4+ T cells sorted from blood. According to the study, the label for this sample's cell subset or site signals: CD45RA-negative fraction. The DNA sequence is given as TGTGCCAGCAGTGAAATTTCTACCGAGCAGTACTTC. It translates to CASSEISTEQYF.